The rows below give T cell receptor beta chains drawn from one sample of a study of beta chain features in type 1 diabetes. Data came from immunoSEQ multiplex PCR; TCRdb stores just in-frame clones and leaves some out. The data show under 200,000 clones, 6.5% to 10% seen once. Sequences were obtained from central memory CD4+ T cells from blood. The source of these receptors is a woman younger than 35 with type 1 diabetes. Each CDR3 is given with its conserved first and last residue. Fields, in order: clone size, J gene, D gene, V gene, CDR3 protein, CDR3 DNA. The D gene is left open where the match is weak. Size values are once, few and many counts, or a class for expanded clones, and some rows have none.

>NA|TRBJ1-5|TRBD1|TRBV19
CASSIVSTTGTGGRGQPQHF
TGTGCCAGTAGTATAGTTTCTACAACCGGGACAGGGGGCAGGGGACAGCCCCAGCATTTT
>few|TRBJ1-6|NA|TRBV5-6
CASRRQSNSPLHF
TGTGCCAGCCGACGACAGTCGAATTCACCCCTCCACTTT
>NA|TRBJ1-3|TRBD1|TRBV13
CASSFLSGQGRGNTIYF
TGTGCCAGCAGCTTCCTATCCGGACAGGGCAGAGGAAACACCATATATTTT
>NA|TRBJ1-1|TRBD1|TRBV4-3
CASSQRTGGVAEAFF
TGCGCCAGCAGCCAAAGGACAGGGGGCGTCGCTGAAGCTTTCTTT
>NA|TRBJ2-7|NA|TRBV7-2
CASSLDYTSYEQYF
TGTGCCAGCAGCTTAGACTACACCTCCTACGAGCAGTACTTC
>few|TRBJ2-2|NA|TRBV4-2
CASSLTTGNTGELFF
TGTGCCAGCAGCTTGACCACAGGGAACACCGGGGAGCTGTTTTTT
>few|TRBJ2-3|NA|TRBV19
CASSISGDTQYF
TGTGCCAGTAGTATATCGGGAGATACGCAGTATTTT
>NA|TRBJ1-5|NA|TRBV28
CASSPIGNQPQHF
TGTGCCAGCAGTCCTATAGGCAATCAGCCCCAGCATTTT
>few|TRBJ1-1|NA|TRBV5-6
CASSLDRSGPAFF
TGTGCCAGCAGCTTGGATAGGTCAGGCCCAGCTTTCTTT
>few|TRBJ1-3|TRBD1|TRBV7-2
CASSVQGLVSGNTIYF
TGTGCCAGCAGCGTACAGGGGCTAGTCTCTGGAAACACCATATATTTT
>NA|TRBJ2-1|NA|TRBV2
CASSEFGASSYNEQFF
TGTGCCAGCAGTGAGTTTGGGGCCAGCTCCTACAATGAGCAGTTCTTC
>few|TRBJ2-7|TRBD2|TRBV7-6
CASSLEIREASYEQYF
TGTGCCAGCAGCTTAGAGATTCGGGAGGCTTCCTACGAGCAGTACTTC
>NA|TRBJ2-7|TRBD2|TRBV7-2
CASSFPTSGGDEQYF
TGTGCCAGCAGTTTCCCCACTAGCGGGGGGGACGAGCAGTACTTC
>few|TRBJ2-5|NA|TRBV4-2
CASSQNPSSQETQYF
TGTGCCAGCAGCCAAAATCCCTCCAGCCAAGAGACCCAGTACTTC
>NA|TRBJ2-1|TRBD2|TRBV2
CASRWTGGGNEQFF
TGTGCCAGCAGGTGGACGGGGGGAGGCAATGAGCAGTTCTTC
>few|TRBJ2-7|NA|TRBV7-2
CASSLGGGSYEQYF
TGTGCCAGCAGCTTAGGGGGAGGTAGCTACGAGCAGTACTTC
>NA|TRBJ1-1|NA|TRBV11-3
CASSLSGVTEAFF
TGTGCCAGCAGCTTGTCAGGGGTCACTGAAGCTTTCTTT
>NA|TRBJ1-1|NA|TRBV9
CASSVVHVGNTEAFF
TGTGCCAGCAGCGTAGTTCACGTCGGGAACACTGAAGCTTTCTTT
>few|TRBJ2-2|TRBD2|TRBV30
CACTSGRAGTGELFF
TGTGCCTGTACTAGCGGGAGGGCCGGCACCGGGGAGCTGTTTTTT
>few|TRBJ1-1|NA|TRBV2
CASSEGTLNTEAFF
TGTGCCAGCAGTGAAGGGACTCTGAACACTGAAGCTTTCTTT
>NA|TRBJ2-4|NA|TRBV30
CAWSVLGPIAKNIQYF
TGTGCCTGGAGTGTACTGGGCCCCATAGCCAAAAACATTCAGTACTTC
>NA|TRBJ2-3|NA|TRBV23-1
CASSQGGHADTQYF
TGCGCCAGCAGTCAGGGGGGGCATGCAGATACGCAGTATTTT
>few|TRBJ2-2|NA|TRBV29-1
CSGRTTQKAGELFF
TGCAGCGGCAGGACAACCCAAAAGGCCGGGGAGCTGTTTTTT
>NA|TRBJ2-5|TRBD2|TRBV11-3
CASSFGTSGGQETQYF
TGTGCCAGCAGCTTTGGGACTAGCGGGGGCCAAGAGACCCAGTACTTC